This T cell receptor beta chain was observed in a study of CD8 T cells in ankylosing spondylitis. Findings of the study overall: In ankylosing spondylitis patients, matched synovial fluid reportedly showed significant enrichment of disease-linked clones. With a CD8+ phenotype, disease-linked clones were relatively rare in peripheral blood.

There are 14 residues in the CDR3. Germline-derived CDR1 and CDR2 are SGHRS and YFSETQ. Trimming took off 4 bases at V and 6 bases at J, with 15 bases between the two ends. From the 5' RACE reads, TCRdb called clonotypes with MiXCR, one entry per CDR3 protein. The sample carries about 130,000 distinct CDR3 sequences, about 7% recorded once. This clonotype was seen more than once but under ten times. What it binds is not known. Sequenced material: blood, either unsorted or a sorted T cell fraction (not recorded which). This sequence was found in a female donor with ankylosing spondylitis or in good health (not recorded which). This rearrangement joins TRBV5-1 to TRBJ2-3, with D possibly matching TRBD2 (6 bases). CDR3 protein: CASSGGIPRDTQYF. CDR3 coding DNA: TGCGCCAGCAGCGGCGGGATCCCGCGGGATACGCAGTATTTT.